Listed here are 18 T cell receptor beta chains from one sample, sequenced in a study of neurological immune-mediated disorders. MiXCR was run by TCRdb on the 5' RACE reads, yielding one entry per CDR3 protein. Among tens of thousands of distinct CDR3 sequences listed, around 4.3% were seen once. The sequenced material came from PBMCs. These receptors were obtained from a woman aged 60-75 years with multiple sclerosis.

This clonotype was seen a handful of times. J is TRBJ2-3 and V is TRBV5-1; 8 bases are a match to TRBD1. From germline, CDR1 is SGHRS and CDR2 YFSETQ. The trim removed 5 bases at V and 1 base at J, leaving 6 bases unmatched. CDR3 length equals 15 residues. In nucleotides, the CDR3 is TGCGCCAGCAGGGAGGACAGGGAAGGCACAGATACGCAGTATTTT. This codes for CASREDREGTDTQYF.

This clonotype occurred many times. The chain recombines TRBV5-5 with TRBJ2-7; 9 bases match TRBD1. Germline assignment: CDR1 SGHKS and CDR2 YYEKEE (reference sequence). After removal of 1 base from V and 3 bases from J, the junction contained 8 bases not matched to a gene. CDR3 length equals 16 residues. In nucleotides, the CDR3 is TGTGCCAGCAGCTTGACCCTTGACAGGGGGAGCTACGAGCAGTACTTC. It specifies CASSLTLDRGSYEQYF.

This clonotype has ten or more counts. The chain uses TRBV4-3 and TRBJ2-2; 10 bases match TRBD2. V shed 4 bases, J shed 4 bases, and the junction held 6 bases outside the gene matches. The CDR3 extends over 16 amino acids. CDR1 LGHNA and CDR2 YSLEER come from the germline V gene. CDR3 DNA: TGCGCCAGCAGCCCGATGCTAGCGGGAGCCACCGGGGAGCTGTTTTTT. Protein sequence: CASSPMLAGATGELFF.

This clonotype was observed many times. The chain employs TRBV7-2 and TRBJ2-1, with D unresolved. The V gene's germline CDR1 is SGHTA and CDR2 FQGNSA. This CDR3 has 13 residues. Trimming pared 1 base from V and 7 bases from J, leaving 8 bases between. The CDR3 DNA follows: TGTGCCAGCAGCTTAGTCCCGGAGAATGAGCAGTTCTTC. It translates to CASSLVPENEQFF.

The sample holds many counts of this clonotype. This chain links TRBV24-1 with TRBJ2-5; 7 bases agree with TRBD2. The CDR3 runs 13 residues. The J segment lost 3 bases and the V segment lost 7 bases, leaving 4 bases of the junction unmatched. Germline loops: CDR1 KGHDR, CDR2 SFDVKD. CDR3 region: CATRGLTEETQYF. The DNA of the CDR3 is TGTGCCACCAGGGGACTAACGGAAGAGACCCAGTACTTC.

There are many counts of this clonotype. The genes are TRBV20-1 and TRBJ1-4; D is uncertain. Germline V gives CDR1 DFQATT, CDR2 SNEGSKA (reference sequence). The CDR3 extends over 14 amino acids. The ends were cut back, 0 bases at V and 7 bases at J, with 12 bases in the middle. The CDR3 sequence: CSARDLKDIEKLFF. DNA for the CDR3: TGCAGTGCTAGAGATCTGAAGGATATTGAAAAACTGTTTTTT.

This clonotype was observed at least ten times. The chain uses TRBV20-1 and TRBJ1-2, with a weak D call TRBD1 (6 bases). Germline V lookup: CDR1 DFQATT, CDR2 SNEGSKA (reference sequence). Trimming cost V 6 bases and J 7 bases, with 27 bases left between them. The CDR3 spans 16 residues. CDR3 sequence reads: CSAESTATGTLGGYTF. The CDR3 DNA is TGCAGTGCGGAGAGCACTGCCACAGGGACCTTGGGTGGCTACACCTTC.

This clonotype has at least ten counts. The chain links TRBV5-1 to TRBJ2-7; D unresolved. With 2 bases removed from V and 6 bases from J, the gap between germline ends came to 9 bases. Per the germline V gene, CDR1 is SGHRS and CDR2 is YFSETQ. CDR3 length: 12 amino acids. CDR3 nucleotide sequence: TGCGCCAGCAGCTTAGCCGGCTTCGAGCAGTACTTC. Protein sequence: CASSLAGFEQYF.

In its sample, this clonotype was seen many times. This chain joins TRBV15 and TRBJ2-1; tentative D call: TRBD2 (6 bases). Deletions cut 1 base from V and 5 bases from J, with 9 bases between. CDR1 and CDR2 (germline): LNHNV, YYDKDF (reference sequence). There are 14 residues in the CDR3. Here the CDR3 reads CATSRAGTHNEQFF. In DNA form, the CDR3 reads TGTGCCACCAGCAGAGCCGGGACTCACAATGAGCAGTTCTTC.

This clonotype was recorded many times. The CDR3 protein is CAIREAVSTDTQYF. CDR3 DNA sequence: TGTGCCATCAGAGAAGCCGTAAGCACAGATACGCAGTATTTT. The genes are TRBV10-3 and TRBJ2-3; D call uncertain. The germline gives CDR1 ENHRY, CDR2 SYGVKD. V lost 6 bases and J 0 bases, leaving 10 bases between the germline ends. The CDR3 sequence is 14 residues long.

This clonotype was detected many times. Here the CDR3 reads CATGNPIVDTQYF. The CDR3, as DNA: TGTGCCACAGGGAACCCAATTGTGGATACGCAGTATTTT. This rearrangement joins TRBV24-1 to TRBJ2-3; D gene uncertain. Looked up from germline, CDR1 is KGHDR and CDR2 is SFDVKD. The CDR3 is 13 residues long. V lost 10 bases and J lost 6, with 16 bases in between.

This clonotype was found many times. This chain links TRBV4-1 with TRBJ1-5; no clear D. The CDR3 is 14 residues long. Germline lookup yields CDR1 MGHRA and CDR2 YSYEKL. The germline V and J ends were trimmed by 1 base and 5 bases, with 9 bases remaining between them. The CDR3 loop reads CASSQGRGDQPQHF. The CDR3 DNA follows: TGCGCCAGCAGCCAAGGACGGGGAGATCAGCCCCAGCATTTT.

In this sample, this clonotype turned up a few times. A read error may be the cause here, since a much bigger clone is one base away. J is TRBJ2-3 and V is TRBV4-1; the D is unclear. Germline V gene sequence: CDR1 MGHRA, CDR2 YSYEKL. Trimming pared 4 bases from V and 4 bases from J, leaving 12 bases between. CDR3 length equals 14 residues. The CDR3 loop reads CASSPFTRADTQYF. The CDR3 DNA follows: TGCGCCAGCAGCCCTTTCACTCGCGCAGATACGCAGTATTTT.

The chain carries TRBV20-1 and TRBJ2-5; D perhaps matches TRBD2 (6 bases). The CDR3 is 17 amino acids. Germline values: CDR1 DFQATT, CDR2 SNEGSKA (reference sequence). V lost 0 bases and J lost 0, with 17 bases in between. The CDR3 loop is CSARDHGRSDNQETQYF. In DNA, the CDR3 is TGCAGTGCTAGAGATCATGGGAGGTCGGACAACCAAGAGACCCAGTACTTC.

This clonotype was counted between two and nine times. V is TRBV7-7 and J is TRBJ2-3; a possible D gene is TRBD2 (5 bases). Between the trimmed V and J ends, which lost 0 bases and 7 bases, there was a span of 8 bases. The CDR3 extends over 13 amino acids. Germline assignment: CDR1 SSHAT and CDR2 FNYEAQ (reference sequence). As DNA, the CDR3 is TGTGCCAGCAGCTTAGCGGAGGCCCATACGCAGTATTTT. Translated, it gives CASSLAEAHTQYF.

This clonotype was detected many times. The V and J genes are TRBV20-1 and TRBJ2-1; TRBD1 matches at 7 bases. Germline CDR1 is DFQATT and CDR2 is SNEGSKA (reference sequence). Trimming at V came to 3 bases and at J to 8 bases, leaving 4 bases not matched to a gene. This CDR3 has 12 amino acids. The CDR3 region is CSASDRDDEQFF. For the CDR3, the DNA is TGCAGTGCTAGCGACAGGGATGATGAGCAGTTCTTC.

There are many counts of this clonotype. The V call is TRBV10-3, the J call TRBJ1-4, with TRBD1 identical over 7 bases. Germline-derived CDR1 and CDR2 are ENHRY and SYGVKD. The J segment lost 6 bases and the V segment lost 6 bases, leaving 4 bases of the junction unmatched. The CDR3 runs 13 residues. The CDR3 sequence is CAIRDREDEKLFF. CDR3 DNA sequence: TGTGCCATCAGAGACAGGGAGGATGAAAAACTGTTTTTT.

This clonotype was found many times. The chain has TRBV20-1 and TRBJ2-5; D gene uncertain. The CDR3 totals 10 residues. Looked up from germline, CDR1 is DFQATT and CDR2 is SNEGSKA (reference sequence). Trimming pared 5 bases from V and 2 bases from J, leaving 3 bases between. As DNA, the CDR3 is TGCAGTGCTGAACAAGAGACCCAGTACTTC. It codes for CSAEQETQYF.